These 3 T cell receptor beta chains originate from one sample sequenced in a study of Ad26.COV2.S vaccination and SARS-CoV-2 variants. Only in-frame clones appear in the TCRdb table, and some are missing; sequencing was by immunoSEQ multiplex PCR. The sample has a few hundred thousand clones, about nine tenths seen once; the top ten hold about 12%. Documented treatment: roughly 19 received Ad26.COV2.S at low or high dose, single or two shots; a few received placebo; per-sample allocation not given. Sampling was done on day 63 after the first vaccine or placebo injection. The sample here was peripheral blood, taken in a trial of Ad26.COV2.S vaccine versus placebo. Every receptor here comes from a person aged 18-60 years who received the Ad26.COV2.S COVID-19 vaccine or a placebo.

The chain carries TRBV10-3 and TRBJ2-2; 8 bases agree with TRBD2. The germline gives CDR1 ENHRY, CDR2 SYGVKD. This CDR3 comprises 13 residues. The V and J ends lost 8 bases and 6 bases, in that order; junction bases with no gene match: 5. CDR3 nucleotide sequence: TGTGCCATCCGGGAGGGCCTCGCCGGGGAGCTGTTTTTT. This gives the protein CAIREGLAGELFF.

The CDR3, as DNA: TGTGCCAGCAGTATTGGACAGGGTTTTATGCCCCAGCATTTT. Protein sequence: CASSIGQGFMPQHF. The rearrangement joins TRBV28 to TRBJ1-5; 8 nucleotides match TRBD1. V dropped 5 bases and J dropped 9; count of bases not matched to a gene: 9. Germline CDR1 is MDHEN and CDR2 is SYDVKM. The CDR3 loop spans 14 amino acids.

Remarks on this clone: At one end, the junction sequence differs from germline, possibly due to a read error. The genes are TRBV6-1 and TRBJ2-7; D may be TRBD1 or TRBD2 (5 bases each). Per the germline V gene, CDR1 is MNHNS and CDR2 is SASEGT. The CDR3 is made up of 16 amino acids. The CDR3 coding sequence is TGTGCCAGAAGTGAAGCACCGGGACCAAGCTCCTACGAGCAGTACTTC. Translated, it gives CARSEAPGPSSYEQYF.